This T cell receptor (beta chain) is drawn from a study of blood T cell repertoires in COVID-19. Study as a whole: The cDNA or gDNA used as material had been derived from T cells, B-cell-depleted T cells, or PBMCs.

This CDR3 has 12 residues. Trimming took off 8 bases at V and 10 bases at J, with 15 bases between the two ends. Germline values: CDR1 MDHEN, CDR2 SYDVKM. In the original analysis: Amplifying reference gene primers gave estimates of nucleated cell counts. Sequencing was performed with immunoSEQ multiplex PCR; in TCRdb, only in-frame clones are kept and a portion is missing. That table gives V, J and clone size, and the DNA gave D and trimming. The table includes about 140,000 clones, approximately 89% detected once. V gene TRBV28 combines with J gene TRBJ2-1, with a possible D match to TRBD2 (6 bases). Sequencing input: peripheral blood. This receptor was taken from a man between 60 and 75 years old with active or convalescent COVID-19. The CDR3 bases are TGTGCCAGCGTAGCCGGGAGCCACGAGCAGTTCTTC. Encoded protein: CASVAGSHEQFF.